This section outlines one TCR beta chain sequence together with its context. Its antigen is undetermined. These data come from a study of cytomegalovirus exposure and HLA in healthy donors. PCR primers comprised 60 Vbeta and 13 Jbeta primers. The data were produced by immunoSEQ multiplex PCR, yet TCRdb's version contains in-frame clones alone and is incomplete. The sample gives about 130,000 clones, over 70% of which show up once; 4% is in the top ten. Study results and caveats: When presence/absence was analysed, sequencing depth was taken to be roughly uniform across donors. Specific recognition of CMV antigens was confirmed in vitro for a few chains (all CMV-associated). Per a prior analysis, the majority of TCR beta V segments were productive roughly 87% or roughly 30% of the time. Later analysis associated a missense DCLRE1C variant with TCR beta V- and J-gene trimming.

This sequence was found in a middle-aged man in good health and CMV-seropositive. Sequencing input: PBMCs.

The CDR3 region has the DNA TGTGCCAGCAGTAAACTCGTACCGGGGGGCACTGAAGCTTTCTTT. Translation: CASSKLVPGGTEAFF. V is TRBV25-1 and J is TRBJ1-1; possible D gene TRBD1, 5 bases. Germline V gene sequence: CDR1 MGHDK, CDR2 SYGVNS. The V end lost 5 bases, the J end lost 4 bases, and 17 bases lay between the germline ends. The CDR3 extends over 15 amino acids.